This TCR beta chain was profiled in a study of T cells in Graves' hyperthyroidism and ophthalmopathy (dated by TCRdb to between 2018 and 2021). Looking at the study overall: Peripheral blood samples were taken at initial diagnosis, before any treatment was given. To identify distinguishing TCR V-J signatures, a discovery cohort of some 100 patients was used, comprising 43 with Graves' ophthalmopathy and some 60 with stable Graves' hyperthyroidism. The paper reports TCR Vbeta CDR3 sequencing of 140 or so peripheral blood samples: 43 ophthalmopathy, roughly 80 hyperthyroidism and around 17 progressor patients. The 80 to 100 discovery patients were randomly divided into training and test sets at a 7:3 ratio. After sampling, hyperthyroidism patients received methimazole starting at 30 mg daily, and ophthalmopathy patients received high-dose intravenous methylprednisolone. In addition, the study compared T-cell repertoires in thyroid tissue and in blood from about 6 Graves' hyperthyroidism patients. Whether ophthalmopathy could be predicted prospectively was tested in an independent validation cohort made up of about 20 hyperthyroidism patients plus 17 patients who later progressed to ophthalmopathy.

Per the germline V gene (reference sequence), GTSNPN is the CDR1 and SVGIG is the CDR2. The V end loses 8 bases and the J end loses 4 bases, and a stretch of 18 bases separates them. The cysteine opens and the phenylalanine closes a CDR3 of 13 amino acids. Only the CDR3 region is kept as DNA, spanning 39 bases read in frame from base 1. Graves' hyperthyroidism was defined as stable when no progression to ophthalmopathy occurred over 18 months of follow-up. The hyperthyroidism patients were between 18 and 65 years old and newly diagnosed, with a disease duration of less than 2 months. The study excluded patients with uncontrolled infections, other autoimmune diseases, pregnancy or lactation. Diagnoses relied on clinical symptoms, serum thyroxine and TRAb, thyroid ultrasound and orbital computed tomography. PBMCs were isolated from about 10 ml of fresh peripheral blood by Ficoll-Paque density gradient centrifugation. Trizol reagent was used to extract total RNA, and RNA quality was then checked on an Agilent 2100 Bioanalyzer.

General study outcomes and caveats: During validation, the model predicted progression to ophthalmopathy a median of approximately 6.5 months ahead of onset, with almost 71% sensitivity and around 72% specificity. Ophthalmopathy was separated from stable hyperthyroidism by a 13 V-J signature model, with around 88% sensitivity and about 81% specificity obtained in cross-validation and 80%/75% obtained in testing. Most expanded thyroid clonotypes (frequency above 0.001) were also detected in blood, suggesting blood repertoires may reflect thyroid immune responses. No statistical method was used to fix the sample size in advance, and group allocation was not hidden from the investigators.

Amplification of TCR beta CDR3 regions was carried out from RNA transcripts. For the first round of RT-PCR on the TCR CDR3, the HTBI primer set was used together with the Qiagen OneStep RT-PCR kit. A second multiplex PCR round built the libraries, followed by size selection and purification. Libraries were sequenced paired-end with 100 bp reads on an Illumina HiSeq2000. In the original analysis: SOAPnuke was used to process the raw data, throwing out any read that contained adapters or uncalled bases, had a mean Phred below 15, or lacked an exact constant-primer or identifier match. High-quality paired reads were merged with COPE v1.2.5, and unique nucleotide sequences were defined as clonotypes. Clonotypes were aligned to IMGT TRBV, TRBD and TRBJ reference segments using MiTCR v1.1. Analysis was restricted to V-J combinations with a frequency above 0.0001, which covered about 99% of repertoires. A TCS score was defined as the ratio between F50 (clonal expansion) and ExV (chaos), using BLOSUM62-based TCRdist between CDR3 peptides within each V-J. Welch's t-statistics and random forest reduced fewer than 600 V-J features to roughly 13, which were used in a naive Bayes classifier (R e1071). TCRdb reprocessing: public reads trimmed at Q25 with fastp, clones called with MiXCR, in-frame beta chains kept. Rows with a matching CDR3 protein are joined into one entry that keeps the most common DNA and genes. The V and J calls and clone size are TCRdb's, not the authors'. The sample table lists a few hundred thousand distinct CDR3 sequences, about a sixth of them with a count of one. Of the sample, over 7.5% falls within the top ten clones.

This clonotype was recorded at least ten times. Its binding antigen is unknown. The sample holds no much larger clone one base away, and base qualities are not on file. The sequenced sample was blood. The source is a woman under 30 with Graves' hyperthyroidism. The chain employs TRBV30 and TRBJ2-7; the D gene is perhaps TRBD1, on 6 matching bases. The CDR3 region has the sequence CAVLDRTTYEQYF. The sequence in DNA is TGTGCCGTGCTTGACAGGACCACGTACGAGCAGTACTTC.